The rows below give T cell receptor beta chains drawn from one sample of a study of T-cell memory formation after mild COVID-19. One entry per CDR3 protein results from TCRdb running MiXCR on the 5' RACE reads. The data show a few hundred thousand distinct CDR3 sequences, roughly 15% seen once. The sample consisted of PBMCs or a T cell subset sorted from them (not recorded which). These receptor sequences come from a man between 18 and 35 years old who had mild COVID-19 (a few samples of this study predate the infection). Cell type and time point are not known. Both conserved end residues are part of each CDR3. A D gene is named only where the DNA matches it firmly. Size is stated for part of the rows, as once, few or many counts, or as a class when the clone is expanded.

CDR3aa: CASSPSVLSTDTQYF; CDR3nt: TGCGCCAGCTCTCCCAGCGTCCTAAGCACAGATACGCAGTATTTT; v_gene: TRBV5-1; d_gene: .; abundance: few; j_gene: TRBJ2-3
CDR3aa: CASSVDGLRGETQYF; CDR3nt: TGTGCCAGCAGTGTTGACGGCCTAAGAGGAGAGACCCAGTACTTC; v_gene: TRBV6-1; d_gene: .; abundance: few; j_gene: TRBJ2-5
CDR3aa: CASSLAPKVAGGDNEQFF; CDR3nt: TGTGCCAGCAGCTTGGCCCCCAAGGTAGCGGGGGGGGATAATGAGCAGTTCTTC; v_gene: TRBV5-5; d_gene: TRBD2; abundance: few; j_gene: TRBJ2-1
CDR3aa: CASSPGKDTEAFF; CDR3nt: TGTGCCAGCTCACCAGGGAAGGACACTGAAGCTTTCTTT; v_gene: TRBV18; d_gene: .; abundance: .; j_gene: TRBJ1-1
CDR3aa: CASSFEGDNEKLFF; CDR3nt: TGTGCCAGCAGCTTCGAGGGCGATAATGAAAAACTGTTTTTT; v_gene: TRBV7-9; d_gene: .; abundance: .; j_gene: TRBJ1-4
CDR3aa: CASSSRGQANTEAFF; CDR3nt: TGTGCCAGCAGCTCCCGGGGACAGGCGAACACTGAAGCTTTCTTT; v_gene: TRBV5-6; d_gene: TRBD1; abundance: few; j_gene: TRBJ1-1
CDR3aa: CASSLSQGYEQYF; CDR3nt: TGCGCCAGCAGCTTATCACAGGGCTACGAGCAGTACTTC; v_gene: TRBV5-1; d_gene: .; abundance: few; j_gene: TRBJ2-7
CDR3aa: CASSLAMAASTDTQYF; CDR3nt: TGTGCCAGCAGTTTAGCGATGGCCGCTAGCACAGATACGCAGTATTTT; v_gene: TRBV12-3/TRBV12-4; d_gene: .; abundance: few; j_gene: TRBJ2-3
CDR3aa: CASSSIQGAFLNEQFF; CDR3nt: TGTGCCAGCAGCTCCATACAGGGGGCTTTCCTCAATGAGCAGTTCTTC; v_gene: TRBV11-2; d_gene: TRBD1; abundance: .; j_gene: TRBJ2-1
CDR3aa: CASREATSGPYEQYF; CDR3nt: TGCGCCAGCAGAGAAGCCACTAGCGGACCCTACGAGCAGTACTTC; v_gene: TRBV5-1; d_gene: TRBD2; abundance: .; j_gene: TRBJ2-7
CDR3aa: CASSLKAGGTNEQYF; CDR3nt: TGTGCCAGCAGCTTAAAAGCGGGGGGGACTAATGAGCAGTACTTC; v_gene: TRBV7-9; d_gene: TRBD2; abundance: .; j_gene: TRBJ2-7
CDR3aa: CASSARQGTGEQFF; CDR3nt: TGTGCCAGCAGCGCCAGACAGGGCACAGGAGAGCAGTTCTTC; v_gene: TRBV11-2; d_gene: TRBD1; abundance: few; j_gene: TRBJ2-1
CDR3aa: CASSLVRGLENIQYF; CDR3nt: TGTGCCAGCAGCTTGGTCAGGGGGTTGGAAAACATTCAGTACTTC; v_gene: TRBV5-4; d_gene: TRBD1; abundance: few; j_gene: TRBJ2-4
CDR3aa: CASSAGEGFQETQYF; CDR3nt: TGTGCCAGCAGTGCGGGCGAGGGGTTCCAAGAGACCCAGTACTTC; v_gene: TRBV12-3/TRBV12-4; d_gene: .; abundance: many; j_gene: TRBJ2-5
CDR3aa: CASSPHAASSYNSPLHF; CDR3nt: TGTGCCAGCAGCCCCCACGCGGCGAGCTCCTATAATTCACCCCTCCACTTT; v_gene: TRBV9; d_gene: .; abundance: few; j_gene: TRBJ1-6
CDR3aa: CASSLAGGRNEQFF; CDR3nt: TGCGCCAGCAGCCTAGCGGGGGGTCGGAATGAGCAGTTCTTC; v_gene: TRBV4-3; d_gene: TRBD2; abundance: many; j_gene: TRBJ2-1
CDR3aa: CASSALTVSSTDTQYF; CDR3nt: TGTGCCAGCAGCGCCCTGACAGTTTCTAGCACAGATACGCAGTATTTT; v_gene: TRBV5-6; d_gene: .; abundance: .; j_gene: TRBJ2-3
CDR3aa: CAWSPDLNTEAFF; CDR3nt: TGTGCCTGGAGCCCGGACTTGAACACTGAAGCTTTCTTT; v_gene: TRBV30; d_gene: .; abundance: .; j_gene: TRBJ1-1
CDR3aa: CATQGDRAGANVLTF; CDR3nt: TGTGCCACCCAGGGGGATAGGGCTGGGGCCAACGTCCTGACTTTC; v_gene: TRBV28; d_gene: TRBD1; abundance: .; j_gene: TRBJ2-6
CDR3aa: CSGERTDSSYNEQFF; CDR3nt: TGCAGCGGAGAACGGACGGACAGCTCCTACAATGAGCAGTTCTTC; v_gene: TRBV29-1; d_gene: .; abundance: many; j_gene: TRBJ2-1
CDR3aa: CASNGRGHPDTQYF; CDR3nt: TGTGCCAGCAACGGCAGGGGGCATCCAGATACGCAGTATTTT; v_gene: TRBV27; d_gene: TRBD1; abundance: few; j_gene: TRBJ2-3
CDR3aa: CASSYTGTPNEQFF; CDR3nt: TGCGCCAGCAGTTATACCGGGACACCCAATGAGCAGTTCTTC; v_gene: TRBV10-1; d_gene: .; abundance: few; j_gene: TRBJ2-1
CDR3aa: CASSRLTANYGYTF; CDR3nt: TGTGCCAGCAGTCGGCTGACAGCGAACTATGGCTACACCTTC; v_gene: TRBV6-2/TRBV6-3; d_gene: .; abundance: .; j_gene: TRBJ1-2
CDR3aa: CASSLGSRGMNTEAFF; CDR3nt: TGTGCCAGCAGCTTAGGGTCCAGGGGAATGAACACTGAAGCTTTCTTT; v_gene: TRBV7-8; d_gene: .; abundance: few; j_gene: TRBJ1-1
CDR3aa: CASSPGLAGGTQYF; CDR3nt: TGTGCCAGCAGCCCCGGACTAGCGGGAGGTACGCAGTATTTT; v_gene: TRBV28; d_gene: TRBD2; abundance: .; j_gene: TRBJ2-3
CDR3aa: CASSQGPGTWPMFF; CDR3nt: TGTGCCAGCAGCCAAGGCCCGGGGACCTGGCCCATGTTTTTT; v_gene: TRBV3-1; d_gene: .; abundance: few; j_gene: TRBJ1-4
CDR3aa: CASSFQAAQETQYF; CDR3nt: TGTGCCAGCAGCTTTCAAGCGGCACAAGAGACCCAGTACTTC; v_gene: TRBV7-2; d_gene: .; abundance: .; j_gene: TRBJ2-5
CDR3aa: CASSFLAGNTGELFF; CDR3nt: TGTGCCAGCAGCTTCTTAGCGGGTAACACCGGGGAGCTGTTTTTT; v_gene: TRBV7-3; d_gene: TRBD2; abundance: many; j_gene: TRBJ2-2
CDR3aa: CASTDRVNTDTQYF; CDR3nt: TGTGCCAGCACCGACAGGGTAAACACAGATACGCAGTATTTT; v_gene: TRBV7-2; d_gene: TRBD1; abundance: few; j_gene: TRBJ2-3
CDR3aa: CASSFRASATNEQFF; CDR3nt: TGCGCCAGCAGCTTTCGTGCTAGCGCGACCAATGAGCAGTTCTTC; v_gene: TRBV5-1; d_gene: .; abundance: .; j_gene: TRBJ2-1
CDR3aa: CASSPGQINTEAFF; CDR3nt: TGTGCCAGCAGTCCCGGACAGATAAACACTGAAGCTTTCTTT; v_gene: TRBV12-3/TRBV12-4; d_gene: .; abundance: .; j_gene: TRBJ1-1
CDR3aa: CASSLFSVDEQFF; CDR3nt: TGTGCCAGCAGCTTATTTTCGGTCGATGAGCAGTTCTTC; v_gene: TRBV7-9; d_gene: .; abundance: .; j_gene: TRBJ2-1
CDR3aa: CASRLEDTQYF; CDR3nt: TGCGCCAGCAGATTAGAGGATACGCAGTATTTT; v_gene: TRBV5-1; d_gene: .; abundance: many; j_gene: TRBJ2-3
CDR3aa: CASSQEGGPSYNEQFF; CDR3nt: TGCGCCAGCAGCCAAGAAGGGGGCCCTTCCTACAATGAGCAGTTCTTC; v_gene: TRBV4-1; d_gene: TRBD1; abundance: .; j_gene: TRBJ2-1
CDR3aa: CSAAARTGEFNTEAFF; CDR3nt: TGCAGTGCAGCTGCCCGGACAGGAGAGTTTAACACTGAAGCTTTCTTT; v_gene: TRBV20-1; d_gene: TRBD1; abundance: few; j_gene: TRBJ1-1
CDR3aa: CASSPGQSYQETQYF; CDR3nt: TGTGCCAGCAGCCCCGGACAGAGTTACCAAGAGACCCAGTACTTC; v_gene: TRBV7-3; d_gene: .; abundance: few; j_gene: TRBJ2-5
CDR3aa: CASSYSVGGYEQYF; CDR3nt: TGTGCCAGCAGTTACTCGGTCGGGGGCTACGAGCAGTACTTC; v_gene: TRBV6-5; d_gene: .; abundance: .; j_gene: TRBJ2-7